Below, 18 T cell receptor beta chains from the same sample are listed, as sequenced in a study of blood T cell repertoires in COVID-19. Clones were sequenced by immunoSEQ multiplex PCR, and TCRdb holds only the in-frame ones, with some missing. The sample lists about 300,000 clones, roughly 90% seen once, with under 3% in the top ten. The specimen sequenced was PBMCs or T cells enriched from blood (not recorded which). The receptors come from a woman aged 45-65 years who had been exposed to COVID-19.

This chain links TRBV2 with TRBJ2-3, with TRBD1 identical over 8 bases. Germline trimming cut 5 bases from V and 6 bases from J; bases unmatched to any gene: 10. Germline V gives CDR1 SNHLY, CDR2 FYNNEI. The CDR3 length is 15 residues. The CDR3 region is CASSRMQGALDTQYF. DNA of the CDR3: TGTGCCAGCAGTCGGATGCAGGGGGCGTTGGATACGCAGTATTTT.

For the CDR3, the DNA is TGCGCCAGCAGCGGGGAACAGGGCTTCAGCTATGGCTACACCTTC. Translating it yields CASSGEQGFSYGYTF. This sequence joins TRBV5-1 and TRBJ1-2, with D maybe TRBD1 (6 bases). Germline V gene lookup returns CDR1 SGHRS and CDR2 YFSETQ. This CDR3 region has 15 residues. Trimming cost V 4 bases and J 4 bases, with 17 bases left between them.

J is TRBJ1-1 and V is TRBV9, with 7 bases aligning to TRBD1. This CDR3 contains 14 residues. Germline V gene sequence: CDR1 SGDLS, CDR2 YYNGEE. V shed 0 bases, J shed 7 bases, and the junction held 6 bases outside the gene matches. The CDR3 protein is CASSVGDRDGEAFF. The CDR3 DNA sequence: TGTGCCAGCAGCGTAGGAGACAGGGACGGTGAAGCTTTCTTT.

V is TRBV12-5 and J is TRBJ1-3; 10 bases match TRBD1. CDR3 length: 18 residues. Germline CDR1 and CDR2: LGHNT and FRNRAP. After removal of 9 bases from V and 4 bases from J, the junction contained 18 bases not matched to a gene. The chain's CDR3 is CARGDRGRERLIGNTIYF. CDR3 bases: TGTGCTAGGGGCGACAGGGGGCGGGAAAGACTGATAGGAAACACCATATATTTT.

The genes are TRBV5-4 and TRBJ2-3; D is possibly TRBD1 (6 bases). The CDR3 covers 18 residues. Germline values: CDR1 SGHNT, CDR2 YYREEE (reference sequence). V was shortened by 4 bases and J by 0 bases, with 21 bases between the two germline ends. The CDR3 sequence is CASSTRTASVSSTDTQYF. The CDR3 DNA reads as TGTGCCAGCAGCACCAGGACAGCGTCCGTTAGTAGCACAGATACGCAGTATTTT.

This sequence joins TRBV27 and TRBJ2-2; the match to TRBD1 covers 10 bases. The V gene's germline CDR1 is MNHEY and CDR2 SMNVEV (reference sequence). The CDR3 extends over 15 amino acids. Trimming at V came to 6 bases and at J to 7 bases, leaving 8 bases not matched to a gene. Written as DNA, the CDR3 is TGTGCCAGCAGGGGACACGGACAGGGGGACGGGGAGCTGTTTTTT. It encodes CASRGHGQGDGELFF.

The rearrangement links TRBV4-1 to TRBJ2-5; TRBD2 matches at 12 bases. Germline trimming cut 1 base from V and 5 bases from J; bases unmatched to any gene: 14. The CDR3 runs 19 residues. Germline CDR1 is MGHRA and CDR2 is YSYEKL. The CDR3 coding sequence is TGCGCCAGCAGCCAAGTTGCGGCGACTAGCGGGGGTTCGGCGGAGACCCAGTACTTC. Encoded protein: CASSQVAATSGGSAETQYF.

The chain uses TRBV27 and TRBJ2-7; TRBD1 is a possible D gene (6 bases). This CDR3 is built from 14 residues. Per germline, CDR1 MNHEY and CDR2 SMNVEV (reference sequence). Trimming stripped 5 bases from V and 2 bases from J, with 13 bases between. Here the CDR3 DNA reads TGTGCCAGCAGTAGAGGACAGCTGACCTACGAGCAGTACTTC. Encoded protein: CASSRGQLTYEQYF.

The chain couples TRBV7-2 to TRBJ1-6; 8 bases agree with TRBD1. The CDR3 has 15 amino acids. CDR1 and CDR2 (germline): SGHTA, FQGNSA. J lost 7 bases, V lost 3 bases, and 5 bases had no gene match. The CDR3 region has the DNA TGTGCCAGCAGCTTTAGCAGGGGGCGGAATTCACCCCTCCACTTT. Protein product: CASSFSRGRNSPLHF. Combining the CDR3 with reference TRBV7-2 and TRBJ1-6 gives the whole variable domain GAGVSQSPSNKVTEKGKDVELRCDPISGHTALYWYRQSLGQGLEFLIYFQGNSAPDKSGLPSDRFSAERTGGSVSTLTIQRTQQEDSAVYLCASSFSRGRNSPLHFGNGTRLTVT.

This clone appeared a few times. This chain uses TRBV27 with TRBJ2-7, with a tentative D call TRBD1 (5 bases). Trimming removed 3 bases from V and 5 bases from J, with 11 bases in between. Germline V gene lookup returns CDR1 MNHEY and CDR2 SMNVEV (reference sequence). This CDR3 has 13 residues. CDR3 protein: CASSFSGLHEQYF. The CDR3, as DNA: TGTGCCAGCAGTTTCTCAGGGTTGCACGAGCAGTACTTC.

The chain recombines TRBV19 with TRBJ2-3; 12 bases are shared with TRBD2. This CDR3 is 18 amino acids long. The J segment lost 2 bases and the V segment lost 3 bases, leaving 9 bases of the junction unmatched. Germline loops: CDR1 LNHDA, CDR2 SQIVND (reference sequence). The DNA of the CDR3 is TGTGCCAGTAGTATGGGGTCGACTAGCGGGGGAATCACAGATACGCAGTATTTT. As protein: CASSMGSTSGGITDTQYF.

The chain recombines TRBV12-3 or TRBV12-4 with TRBJ2-2, with TRBD1 matching over 7 bases. This CDR3 is 13 amino acids long. DNA of the CDR3: TGTGCTAACGCCGAGACAGGGACCGGGGAGCTGTTTTTT. It yields the protein CANAETGTGELFF.

The gene calls are TRBV28 and TRBJ1-6; D gene unclear. Trimming cost V 8 bases and J 8 bases, with 13 bases left between them. The CDR3 spans 13 residues. Germline V gene sequence: CDR1 MDHEN, CDR2 SYDVKM. The CDR3 sequence: CASVELRDSPLHF. Written as DNA, the CDR3 is TGTGCCAGCGTCGAACTGAGAGATTCACCCCTCCACTTT.

The chain couples TRBV5-1 to TRBJ2-7, with TRBD1 matching over 8 bases. V shed 2 bases and J 2 bases; nucleotides not matched to a gene: 6. The CDR3 totals 15 residues. Germline values: CDR1 SGHRS, CDR2 YFSETQ. The CDR3 protein is CASSLTRGPTYEQYF. The DNA of the CDR3 is TGCGCCAGCAGCTTAACCAGGGGGCCGACCTACGAGCAGTACTTC.

The V call is TRBV19, the J call TRBJ2-6; TRBD2 is a possible D gene (6 bases). CDR3 size: 16 residues. Germline-derived CDR1 and CDR2 are LNHDA and SQIVND (reference sequence). V was trimmed by 3 bases and J by 2 bases, leaving 11 bases between them. CDR3 sequence: CASSIPGVTGANVLTF. The CDR3 DNA follows: TGTGCCAGTAGTATCCCGGGGGTAACTGGGGCCAACGTCCTGACTTTC.

The chain links TRBV12-5 to TRBJ2-1, with TRBD2 matching 7 bases. The CDR3 covers 14 residues. Losses at the gene ends were 6 bases for V and 10 bases for J; bases not matched to a gene: 12. CDR1 LGHNT and CDR2 FRNRAP come from the germline V gene. CDR3 loop: CASGLTSRPSEQFF. The CDR3 nucleotides read TGTGCTAGTGGCCTGACTAGCCGCCCGAGCGAGCAGTTCTTC.

This clone turned up a few times. The chain is built from TRBV4-2 and TRBJ2-7, with a weak D call TRBD1 (5 bases). Trimming removed 1 base at V and 5 bases at J, with 9 bases between. The CDR3 is 13 amino acids. The germline gives CDR1 LGHNA, CDR2 YNFKEQ. The CDR3 is CASSQGRADEQYF. For the CDR3, the DNA is TGTGCCAGCAGCCAAGGCAGGGCGGACGAGCAGTACTTC.

This chain links TRBV6-5 with TRBJ1-1, with 7 bases fitting TRBD1. CDR1 MNHEY and CDR2 SVGAGI come from the germline V gene. The CDR3 totals 13 residues. The J segment lost 2 bases and the V segment lost 6 bases, leaving 3 bases of the junction unmatched. The CDR3 DNA follows: TGTGCCAGCAGAAGGGGGCTAAACACTGAAGCTTTCTTT. Its protein is CASRRGLNTEAFF.